Listed here is a single TCR beta chain. Its antigen is undetermined. The CDR3 is 13 amino acids. V was pared by 2 bases and J by 3 bases, with 8 bases between. In germline, CDR1 is SGDLS, CDR2 YYNGEE. These data belong to a study of T cell responses to AZD1222 COVID-19 vaccine. Points from the study as a whole: Among the donors, most were white British and more were female, and clonal diversity was possibly underestimated.

Data came from immunoSEQ multiplex PCR; TCRdb stores just in-frame clones and leaves some out. The sample contains under 140,000 clones, around 90% of which appear only once. The sample was peripheral blood, taken 28 days after the second AZD1222 dose. The chain recombines TRBV9 with TRBJ1-1, with D unclear. The origin of this receptor is an adult who received the AZD1222 COVID-19 vaccine. In DNA form, the CDR3 reads TGTGCCAGCAGCGTTAACAGTCACACTGAAGCTTTCTTT. Translating gives CASSVNSHTEAFF.